Listed below are T cell receptor beta chains from one sample, sequenced in a study of CD8 T cells in ankylosing spondylitis. TCRdb reanalysed the 5' RACE reads using MiXCR and keeps one entry per CDR3 protein. The sample consists of over 450,000 distinct CDR3 sequences, roughly an eighth of them appearing once. Material: blood, either unsorted or a sorted T cell fraction (not recorded which). These TCRs come from a male donor with ankylosing spondylitis. The CDR3 runs from the conserved cysteine through the conserved F or W. D genes are given only for firm matches. Where a row states a size, it is once, few, many or the class of an expanded clone; other rows omit it.

J gene | V gene | clone size | D gene | CDR3 protein | CDR3 DNA
TRBJ2-7 | TRBV12-3/TRBV12-4 | . | . | CASRRAGTPHEQYF | TGTGCCAGCCGACGGGCCGGAACCCCCCACGAGCAGTACTTC
TRBJ1-3 | TRBV6-1 | . | . | CASSSDRGTIYF | TGTGCCAGCAGTTCAGACCGAGGCACCATATATTTT
TRBJ2-2 | TRBV20-1 | many | TRBD1 | CSAHGGRGSGELFF | TGCAGTGCCCACGGAGGCAGGGGGTCCGGGGAGCTGTTTTTT
TRBJ2-1 | TRBV4-1 | few | . | CASSQDSRELGNEQFF | TGCGCCAGCAGCCAAGACTCTCGGGAGTTGGGCAATGAGCAGTTCTTC
TRBJ2-2 | TRBV4-2 | many | . | CASSQGPGSLTGELFF | TGTGCCAGCAGCCAAGGGCCCGGGAGTCTCACCGGGGAGCTGTTTTTT
TRBJ2-3 | TRBV29-1 | many | . | CSVEVKGTDTQYF | TGCAGCGTTGAAGTTAAGGGCACAGATACGCAGTATTTT
TRBJ2-1 | TRBV24-1 | . | TRBD1 | CATSDHPQGAQDNEQFF | TGTGCCACCAGTGATCACCCACAGGGGGCGCAGGACAATGAGCAGTTCTTC
TRBJ2-3 | TRBV5-4 | . | . | CASSLIGSYDTQYF | TGTGCCAGCAGCTTGATCGGGTCTTACGATACGCAGTATTTT
TRBJ1-6 | TRBV6-1 | . | . | CASRPGTWNSPLHF | TGTGCCAGCAGGCCAGGGACTTGGAATTCACCCCTCCACTTT
TRBJ2-1 | TRBV20-1 | few | TRBD2 | CSVTSGSVNEQFF | TGCAGTGTTACTAGCGGGAGTGTCAATGAGCAGTTCTTC
TRBJ2-2 | TRBV5-1 | . | . | CASSLREEGTGELFF | TGCGCCAGCAGCTTACGAGAGGAGGGCACCGGGGAGCTGTTTTTT
TRBJ2-2 | TRBV6-5 | few | . | CASSYHRLVTTGELFF | TGTGCCAGCAGTTATCATCGACTGGTAACTACCGGGGAGCTGTTTTTT
TRBJ2-1 | TRBV7-9 | few | TRBD2 | CASSFYPGLAGGSEQFF | TGTGCCAGCAGCTTTTACCCGGGACTAGCGGGAGGGAGTGAGCAGTTCTTC
TRBJ2-1 | TRBV30 | once | TRBD2 | CAWSVGLAGGRDEQFF | TGTGCCTGGAGTGTAGGACTAGCGGGAGGGAGAGATGAGCAGTTCTTC
TRBJ1-1 | TRBV7-9 | few | . | CASSPQDWDTEAFF | TGTGCCAGCAGCCCCCAAGACTGGGACACTGAAGCTTTCTTT
TRBJ2-1 | TRBV5-1 | many | TRBD1 | CASSSGQVGYNEQFF | TGCGCCAGCAGTTCCGGACAGGTGGGCTACAATGAGCAGTTCTTC
TRBJ2-3 | TRBV3-1 | few | TRBD1 | CASSHRGAGGADTQYF | TGTGCCAGCAGCCACCGGGGAGCAGGGGGCGCAGATACGCAGTATTTT
TRBJ1-5 | TRBV20-1 | . | TRBD1 | CSARDSGGRSNQPHHF | TGCAGTGCTAGAGATTCAGGGGGCAGGAGCAATCAGCCCCATCATTTT
TRBJ2-6 | TRBV18 | . | TRBD2 | CASSPGLAGTGANVLTF | TGTGCCAGCTCACCCGGACTAGCGGGAACTGGGGCCAACGTCCTGACTTTC
TRBJ2-7 | TRBV20-1 | . | . | CSASGDTYEQYF | TGCAGTGCTAGTGGGGATACCTACGAGCAGTACTTC
TRBJ1-3 | TRBV11-2 | . | TRBD1 | CASTEWGQTSGNTIYF | TGTGCCAGCACCGAGTGGGGACAGACCTCTGGAAACACCATATATTTT
TRBJ1-5 | TRBV7-2 | . | . | CASSPRQSNQPQHF | TGTGCCAGCAGCCCCCGACAGAGCAATCAGCCCCAGCATTTT
TRBJ2-1 | TRBV12-3/TRBV12-4 | few | TRBD1 | CASSYDRGSEQFF | TGTGCCAGCAGTTACGACAGGGGGTCTGAGCAGTTCTTC
TRBJ2-5 | TRBV20-1 | many | TRBD2 | CSARPEGREVKETQYF | TGCAGTGCTAGACCCGAAGGGCGGGAGGTCAAAGAGACCCAGTACTTC
TRBJ2-3 | TRBV20-1 | . | . | CSASGRQGTDTQYF | TGCAGTGCTAGCGGCAGGCAGGGGACAGATACGCAGTATTTT
TRBJ2-2 | TRBV10-1 | few | TRBD1 | CASSEPLEVRTGKNTGELFF | TGCGCCAGCAGTGAGCCACTCGAGGTTCGGACAGGGAAAAACACCGGGGAGCTGTTTTTT
TRBJ2-2 | TRBV18 | many | TRBD2 | CASSPRVSGSSNGELFF | TGTGCCAGCTCACCACGAGTCAGCGGGAGTAGCAACGGGGAGCTGTTTTTT
TRBJ1-1 | TRBV29-1 | few | TRBD1 | CSVERTGRTEAFF | TGCAGCGTTGAGCGGACAGGGAGGACTGAAGCTTTCTTT
TRBJ1-3 | TRBV11-2 | few | TRBD1 | CASSWDRETGNTIYF | TGTGCCAGCAGCTGGGACAGGGAAACTGGAAACACCATATATTTT
TRBJ2-3 | TRBV7-6 | . | TRBD2 | CASSHRLAGGPGDTQYF | TGTGCCAGCAGCCACCGACTAGCGGGAGGGCCTGGAGATACGCAGTATTTT
TRBJ2-3 | TRBV2 | . | TRBD2 | CASSEWREGTDTQYF | TGTGCCAGCAGTGAATGGCGGGAGGGCACAGATACGCAGTATTTT